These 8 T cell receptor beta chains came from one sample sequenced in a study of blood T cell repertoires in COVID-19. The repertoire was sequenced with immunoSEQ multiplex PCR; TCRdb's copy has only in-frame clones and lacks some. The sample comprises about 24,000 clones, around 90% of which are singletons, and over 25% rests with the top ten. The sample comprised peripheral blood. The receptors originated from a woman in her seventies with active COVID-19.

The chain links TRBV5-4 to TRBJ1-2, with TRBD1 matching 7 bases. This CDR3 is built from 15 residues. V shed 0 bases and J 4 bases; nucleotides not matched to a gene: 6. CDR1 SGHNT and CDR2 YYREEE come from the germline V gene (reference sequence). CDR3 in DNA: TGTGCCAGCAGCTTGGGCACAGGGGATGGCTATGGCTACACCTTC. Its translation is CASSLGTGDGYGYTF.

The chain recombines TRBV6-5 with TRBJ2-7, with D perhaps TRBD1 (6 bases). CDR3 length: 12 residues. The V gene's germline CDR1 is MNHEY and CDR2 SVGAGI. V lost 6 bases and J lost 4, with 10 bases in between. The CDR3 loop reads CASSPTGYEQYF. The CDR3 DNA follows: TGTGCCAGCAGCCCGACAGGTTACGAGCAGTACTTC.

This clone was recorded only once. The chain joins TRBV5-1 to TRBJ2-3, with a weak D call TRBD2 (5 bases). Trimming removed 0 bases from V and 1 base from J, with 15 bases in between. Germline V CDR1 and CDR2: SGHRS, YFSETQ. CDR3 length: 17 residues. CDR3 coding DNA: TGCGCCAGCAGCTTGGGTGTCGCTAGCCGGGGCACAGATACGCAGTATTTT. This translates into CASSLGVASRGTDTQYF.

CDR3 nucleotides: TGTGCCAGCAGTGACGGAGGGTGGACTGAAGCTTTCTTT. Protein sequence: CASSDGGWTEAFF. The V and J genes are TRBV2 and TRBJ1-1, with D unclear. The CDR3 is made up of 13 amino acids. Germline lookup yields CDR1 SNHLY and CDR2 FYNNEI. Trimming cost V 3 bases and J 5 bases, with 10 bases left between them.

The CDR3 protein is CASSQDYDLQETQYF. CDR3 DNA: TGTGCCAGCAGCCAAGATTACGACCTACAGGAGACCCAGTACTTC. The chain carries TRBV4-2 and TRBJ2-5; no reliable D call. The ends were cut back, 0 bases at V and 5 bases at J, with 13 bases in the middle. Germline V gene data show CDR1 as LGHNA and CDR2 as YNFKEQ. The CDR3 sequence is 15 residues long.

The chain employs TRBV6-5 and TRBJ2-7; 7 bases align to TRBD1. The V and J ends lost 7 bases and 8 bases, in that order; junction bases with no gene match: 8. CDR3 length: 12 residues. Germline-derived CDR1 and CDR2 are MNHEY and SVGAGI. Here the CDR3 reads CASKETGRKQYF. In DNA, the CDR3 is TGTGCCAGCAAAGAGACAGGGCGGAAGCAGTACTTC.

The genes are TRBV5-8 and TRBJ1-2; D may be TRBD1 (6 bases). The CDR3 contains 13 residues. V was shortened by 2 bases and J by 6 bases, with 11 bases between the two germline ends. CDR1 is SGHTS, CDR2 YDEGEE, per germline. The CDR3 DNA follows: TGTGCCAGCAGCTTAACAGGGTGGGATGGCTACACCTTC. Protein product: CASSLTGWDGYTF.

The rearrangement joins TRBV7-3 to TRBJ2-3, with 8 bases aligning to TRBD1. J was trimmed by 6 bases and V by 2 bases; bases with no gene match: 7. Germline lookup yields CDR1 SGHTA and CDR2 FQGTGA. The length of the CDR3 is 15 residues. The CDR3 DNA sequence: TGTGCCAGCAGCTTACAGGGGGCTCGGGCGGATACGCAGTATTTT. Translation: CASSLQGARADTQYF.